This T cell receptor beta chain was captured in a study of ipilimumab plus nivolumab after autologous stem cell transplantation. As for the study in general: The DLBCL cohort had primary refractory and relapsed disease, with 18-month progression-free survival of roughly 85% and 28%.

The CDR3 is 15 amino acids. The germline V and J ends were trimmed by 1 base and 3 bases, with 10 bases remaining between them. Looked up from germline, CDR1 is SGHNT and CDR2 is YENEEA. Starting 14 to 28 days after autologous transplant, ipilimumab 1 mg/kg was given. Patients got 3 mg/kg IV nivolumab weeks 1, 4, 7, 10, then biweekly through week 26. Repertoires were generated with immunoSEQ multiplex PCR, while TCRdb's copy carries only in-frame clones and drops some. The sample records 15,000 to 20,000 clones, roughly four fifths being singletons. Specimen: PBMCs, collected in a trial of ipilimumab plus nivolumab as post-transplant consolidation. The chain carries TRBV11-3 and TRBJ2-1, with D tentatively TRBD1 or TRBD2 (6 bases each). This clonotype was obtained from a male donor with diffuse large B-cell lymphoma. The CDR3 nucleotides are TGTGCCAGCAGCTTAGCGGGGGCCCACTACAATGAGCAGTTCTTC. It codes for CASSLAGAHYNEQFF.